This record looks at one T cell receptor (beta chain) sequence and its context. Its antigen remains undetermined. Base qualities are missing; no much larger clone stands one base away. Library construction relied on 5' RACE. Sequencing was performed on an Illumina HiSeq 2000. Template switching added a universal primer binding site, and the final cDNA carried a unique molecular identifier that allowed TCR cDNA molecules to be counted accurately. Specific primers in the conserved constant-segment region were used to synthesize first-strand cDNA for the TCR alpha and beta chains. To control for contamination, each cDNA library was double barcoded with a SMART-Mk sample barcode plus Illumina barcodes. TruSeq adapter sequences, together with Illumina sample barcodes, were added in two successive PCR steps. The TCR alpha and beta cDNA libraries were sequenced on the Illumina HiSeq platform using custom primers. Under the source paper's analysis protocol: MiGEC was used to process raw reads and extract unique molecular identifiers, and MiXCR was used to find CDR3 positions. For each individual, recombination models were inferred using an EM algorithm with the repgenHMM and IGoR tools. The analysis of shared clonotypes was done with the tcR package in R, with sharing normalized by the product of cloneset sizes. To study raw recombination without the effects of thymic and clonal selection, out-of-frame nonproductive sequences were analyzed. TCRdb passed the public sequencing reads through fastp at Q25 and MiXCR, retaining productive beta sequences. Rows merge per CDR3 protein into single entries with the most common DNA and genes. These V and J calls rely on TCRdb rather than the paper's analysis. This sample gives 450,000 or so distinct CDR3 sequences in total; over 11% of them show up just once. The ten largest clones represent more than 0.8% of the sample.

This sample was taken from a study of identical twins (dated by TCRdb to about 2016). Regarding the study in general: TCR alpha and beta repertoires from monozygotic twins, unrelated adults of various ages and cord blood were deep-sequenced to test whether fetal clonotypes persist. To rule out contamination, the twin experiments were replicated at different times with different library preparation protocols. Broad study findings and their caveats: The excess sharing between twins in beta out-of-frame sequences was weaker because fewer shared sequences reduced the signal-to-noise ratio. Abundant cord blood beta clonotypes had fewer insertions, young adult naive repertoires showed a similar but weaker trend, and memory repertoires showed no such trend. Compared with coincidental sharing between unrelated individuals, out-of-frame TCR alpha sequences shared between twins showed an excess of sequences with low generation probability. Because the same donors could not be followed over many years, the conclusions relied on cross-sectional statistical analysis. Invariant T cells such as MAIT and iNKT could partly confound zero-insertion analyses, although diverse VJ usage argued against such confounding for most clonotypes. In monozygotic twins, out-of-frame TCR alpha sharing was systematically underestimated by recombination models, although the models agreed with sharing between unrelated individuals.

Every donor was a healthy Caucasian. The twin cohort comprised three pairs of female monozygotic twins, all aged about 18 to 30 years. CD4+ and CD8+ T cell populations were isolated with positive isolation kits from Invitrogen. The germline V gene (reference sequence) provides CDR1 GTSNPN and CDR2 SVGIG. V and J lose 0 bases and 0 bases, and a span of 6 bases separates them. The cysteine opens and the phenylalanine closes a CDR3 of 14 amino acids. Only the CDR3 region is kept as DNA, spanning 42 bases read in frame from base 1. The same data also contributed to another study, on yellow fever vaccine responses in identical twins. Drawing on the second study: The T cell response to vaccination in identical twins was reported by the authors to appear partly convergent and partly personalized. Focusing on identical twins, the study followed the T cell clones that responded to the vaccine, and did so with precision.

This sequence uses TRBV30 and TRBJ2-4; the D gene is not confidently resolved. Material for sequencing was CD4+ T cells sorted from blood. This sequence was found in a woman younger than 30 in good health. The DNA reads as follows: TGTGCCTGGAGTGTAACCCTAGCCAAAAACATTCAGTACTTC. It is translated as CAWSVTLAKNIQYF.